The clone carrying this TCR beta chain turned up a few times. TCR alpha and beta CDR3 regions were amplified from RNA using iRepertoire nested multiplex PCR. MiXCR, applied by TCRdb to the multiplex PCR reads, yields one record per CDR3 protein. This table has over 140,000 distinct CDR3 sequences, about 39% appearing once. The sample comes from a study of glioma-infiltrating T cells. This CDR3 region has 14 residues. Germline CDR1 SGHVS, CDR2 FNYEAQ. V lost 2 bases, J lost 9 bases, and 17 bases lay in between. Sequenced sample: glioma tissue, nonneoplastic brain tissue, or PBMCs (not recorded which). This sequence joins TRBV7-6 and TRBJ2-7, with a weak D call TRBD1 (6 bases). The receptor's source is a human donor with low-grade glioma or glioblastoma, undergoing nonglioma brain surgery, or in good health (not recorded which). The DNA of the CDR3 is TGTGCCAGCAGCTTAACGGACCACAGGGATGGGCAGTACTTC. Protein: CASSLTDHRDGQYF.